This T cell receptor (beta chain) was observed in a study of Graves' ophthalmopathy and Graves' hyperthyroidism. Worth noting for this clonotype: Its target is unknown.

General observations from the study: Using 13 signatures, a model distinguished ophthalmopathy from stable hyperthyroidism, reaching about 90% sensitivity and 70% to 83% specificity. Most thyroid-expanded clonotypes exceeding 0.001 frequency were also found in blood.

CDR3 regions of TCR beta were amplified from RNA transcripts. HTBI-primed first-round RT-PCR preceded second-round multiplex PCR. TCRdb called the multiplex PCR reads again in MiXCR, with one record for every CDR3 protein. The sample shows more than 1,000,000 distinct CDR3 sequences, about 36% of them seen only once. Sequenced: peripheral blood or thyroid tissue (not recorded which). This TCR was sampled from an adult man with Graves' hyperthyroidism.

The CDR3 sequence: CASSFASRDRGSGELFF. In DNA, the CDR3 is TGTGCCAGCAGTTTCGCAAGCCGGGACAGAGGTTCCGGGGAGCTGTTTTTT. V is TRBV12-3 or TRBV12-4 and J is TRBJ2-2, with 7 bases aligning to TRBD1. Losses at the gene ends were 3 bases for V and 6 bases for J; bases not matched to a gene: 13. This CDR3 has 17 amino acids.